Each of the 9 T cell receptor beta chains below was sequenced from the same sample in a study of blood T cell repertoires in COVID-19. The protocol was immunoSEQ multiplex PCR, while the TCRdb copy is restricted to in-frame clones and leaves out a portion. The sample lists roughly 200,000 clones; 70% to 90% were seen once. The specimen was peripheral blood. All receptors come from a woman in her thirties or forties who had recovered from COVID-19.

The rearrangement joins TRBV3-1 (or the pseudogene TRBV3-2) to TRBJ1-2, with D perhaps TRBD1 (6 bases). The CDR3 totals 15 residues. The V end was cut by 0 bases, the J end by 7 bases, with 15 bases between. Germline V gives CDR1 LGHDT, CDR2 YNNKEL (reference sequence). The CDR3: CASSQDRGGGGGYTF. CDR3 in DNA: TGTGCCAGCAGCCAAGATCGGGGAGGGGGAGGTGGCTACACCTTC.

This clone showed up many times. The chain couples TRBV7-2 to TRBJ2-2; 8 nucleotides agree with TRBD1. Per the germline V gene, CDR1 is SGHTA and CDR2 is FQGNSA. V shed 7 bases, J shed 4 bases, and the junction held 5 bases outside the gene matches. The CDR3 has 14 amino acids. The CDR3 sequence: CASTPGQGTGELFF. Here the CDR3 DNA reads TGTGCCAGCACCCCCGGACAGGGCACCGGGGAGCTGTTTTTT.

This CDR3 reads CASSWTGEYYEQYF. The CDR3 nucleotides are TGTGCCAGCAGTTGGACAGGCGAGTACTACGAGCAGTACTTC. This sequence joins TRBV2 and TRBJ2-7, with 7 nucleotides matching TRBD1. The V and J ends lost 5 bases and 3 bases, in that order; junction bases with no gene match: 7. The germline V gene has CDR1 SNHLY and CDR2 FYNNEI. The CDR3 has 14 residues.

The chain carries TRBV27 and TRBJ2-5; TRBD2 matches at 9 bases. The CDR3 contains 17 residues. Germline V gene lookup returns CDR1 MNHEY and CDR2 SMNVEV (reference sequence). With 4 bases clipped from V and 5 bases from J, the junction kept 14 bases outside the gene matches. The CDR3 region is CASSSLQGTSMVETQYF. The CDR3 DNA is TGTGCCAGCAGTTCCCTACAAGGGACTAGCATGGTGGAGACCCAGTACTTC.

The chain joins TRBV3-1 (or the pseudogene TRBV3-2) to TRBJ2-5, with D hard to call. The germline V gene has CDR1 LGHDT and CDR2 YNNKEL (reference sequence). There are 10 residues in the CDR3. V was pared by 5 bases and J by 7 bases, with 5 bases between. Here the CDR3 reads CASSSGTQYF. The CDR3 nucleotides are TGTGCCAGCAGCTCAGGGACCCAGTACTTC.

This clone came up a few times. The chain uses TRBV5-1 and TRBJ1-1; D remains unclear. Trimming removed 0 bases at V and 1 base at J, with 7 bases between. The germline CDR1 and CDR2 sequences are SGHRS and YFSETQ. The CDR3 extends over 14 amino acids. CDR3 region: CASSLAQSNTEAFF. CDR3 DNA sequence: TGCGCCAGCAGCTTGGCGCAGTCGAACACTGAAGCTTTCTTT.

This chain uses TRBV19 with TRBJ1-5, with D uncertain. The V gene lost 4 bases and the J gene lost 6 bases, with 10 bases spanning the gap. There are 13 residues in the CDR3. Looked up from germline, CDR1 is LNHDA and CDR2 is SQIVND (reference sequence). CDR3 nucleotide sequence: TGTGCCAGTAGTAACGGGGTAAGTCAGCCCCAGCATTTT. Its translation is CASSNGVSQPQHF.

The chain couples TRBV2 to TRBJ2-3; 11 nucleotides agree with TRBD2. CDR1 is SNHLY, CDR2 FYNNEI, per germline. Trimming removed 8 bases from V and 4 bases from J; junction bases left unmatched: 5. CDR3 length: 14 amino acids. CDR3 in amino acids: CASVGLAESDTQYF. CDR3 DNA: TGTGCCAGCGTGGGACTAGCGGAGTCAGATACGCAGTATTTT.

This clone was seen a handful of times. CDR3: CASSFARQVRDGYTF. In DNA form, the CDR3 reads TGTGCCAGCAGCTTTGCTCGGCAGGTCCGCGATGGCTACACCTTC. The V and J genes are TRBV7-8 and TRBJ1-2; D unclear. CDR1 is SGHVS, CDR2 FQNEAQ, per germline. There are 15 residues in the CDR3. V lost 3 bases, J lost 6 bases, and 17 bases lay in between.